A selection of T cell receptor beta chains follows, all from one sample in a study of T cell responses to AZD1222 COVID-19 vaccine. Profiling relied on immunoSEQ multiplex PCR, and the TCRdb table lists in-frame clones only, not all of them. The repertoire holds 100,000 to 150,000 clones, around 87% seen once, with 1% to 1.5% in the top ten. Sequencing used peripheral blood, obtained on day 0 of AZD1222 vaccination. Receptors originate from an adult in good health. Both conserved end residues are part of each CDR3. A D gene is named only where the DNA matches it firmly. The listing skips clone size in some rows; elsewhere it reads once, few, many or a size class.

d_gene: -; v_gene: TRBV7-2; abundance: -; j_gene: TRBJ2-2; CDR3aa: CASSLNGQKNTGELFF; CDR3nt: TGTGCCAGCAGCTTAAACGGGCAGAAGAACACCGGGGAGCTGTTTTTT
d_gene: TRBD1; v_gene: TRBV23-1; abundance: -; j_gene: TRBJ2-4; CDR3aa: CASRPGQGRFMGNIQYF; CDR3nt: TGCGCCAGCAGACCCGGACAGGGGAGATTTATGGGAAACATTCAGTACTTC
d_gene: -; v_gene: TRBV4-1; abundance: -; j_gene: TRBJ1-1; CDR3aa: CASSQPGLDTEAFF; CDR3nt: TGCGCCAGCAGCCAACCGGGTTTGGACACTGAAGCTTTCTTT
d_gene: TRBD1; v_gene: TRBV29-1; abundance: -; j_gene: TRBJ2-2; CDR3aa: CSVEEGDRGEAGELFF; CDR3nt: TGCAGCGTTGAAGAAGGGGACAGGGGAGAGGCCGGGGAGCTGTTTTTT
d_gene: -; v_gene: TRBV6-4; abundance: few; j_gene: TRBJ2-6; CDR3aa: CASSDYPSGSGANVLTF; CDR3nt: TGTGCCAGCAGTGACTATCCTTCCGGCTCTGGGGCCAACGTCCTGACTTTC
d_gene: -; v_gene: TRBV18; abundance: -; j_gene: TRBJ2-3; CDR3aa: CASRDRAGYTDTQYF; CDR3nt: TGTGCCAGCCGGGATCGGGCGGGATACACAGATACGCAGTATTTT
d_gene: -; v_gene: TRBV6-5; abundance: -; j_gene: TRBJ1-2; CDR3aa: CASSYSGGRYGYTF; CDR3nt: TGTGCCAGCAGTTACTCGGGTGGACGCTATGGCTACACCTTC
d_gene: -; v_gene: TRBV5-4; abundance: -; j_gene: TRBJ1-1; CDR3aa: CASSSYIVSTEAFF; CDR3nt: TGTGCCAGCAGCTCATACATAGTGAGCACTGAAGCTTTCTTT
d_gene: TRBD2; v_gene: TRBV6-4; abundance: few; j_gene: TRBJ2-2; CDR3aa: CASSLLAGDNTGELFF; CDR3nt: TGTGCCAGCAGCCTTCTGGCGGGGGATAACACCGGGGAGCTGTTTTTT
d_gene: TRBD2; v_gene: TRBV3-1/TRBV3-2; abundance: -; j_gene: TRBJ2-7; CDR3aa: CASSRELAGSMGEQYF; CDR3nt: TGTGCCAGCAGCCGAGAACTAGCGGGGTCGATGGGGGAGCAGTACTTC
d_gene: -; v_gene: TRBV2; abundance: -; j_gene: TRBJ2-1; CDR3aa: CASSERAFYNEQFF; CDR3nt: TGTGCCAGCAGTGAAAGGGCGTTTTACAATGAGCAGTTCTTC
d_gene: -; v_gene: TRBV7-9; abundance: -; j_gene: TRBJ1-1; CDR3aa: CASSLMRTTPGTEAFF; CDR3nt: TGTGCCAGCAGCTTAATGAGGACAACCCCGGGGACTGAAGCTTTCTTT
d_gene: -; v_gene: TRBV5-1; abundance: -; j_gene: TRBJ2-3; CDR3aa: CASSLRDTQYF; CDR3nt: TGCGCCAGCAGCTTACGAGATACGCAGTATTTT
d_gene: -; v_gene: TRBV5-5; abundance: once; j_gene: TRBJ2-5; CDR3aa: CASSYQGNQETQYF; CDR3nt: TGTGCCAGCAGCTACCAGGGGAACCAAGAGACCCAGTACTTC
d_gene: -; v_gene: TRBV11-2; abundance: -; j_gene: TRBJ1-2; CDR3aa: CASSQPRRGTPGYTF; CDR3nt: TGTGCCAGCAGCCAACCTCGCCGCGGGACACCTGGCTACACCTTC
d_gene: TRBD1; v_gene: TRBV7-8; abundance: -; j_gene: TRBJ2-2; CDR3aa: CASSLDRVSTGELFF; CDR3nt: TGTGCCAGCAGTTTGGACAGGGTTAGCACCGGGGAGCTGTTTTTT
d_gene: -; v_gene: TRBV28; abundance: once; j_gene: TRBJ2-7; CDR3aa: CASSLMSYEQYF; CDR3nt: TGTGCCAGCAGTTTAATGTCCTACGAGCAGTACTTC
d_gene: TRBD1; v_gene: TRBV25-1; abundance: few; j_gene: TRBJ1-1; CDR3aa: CASRISGGNTEAFF; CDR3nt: TGTGCCAGCCGGATCTCAGGGGGCAACACTGAAGCTTTCTTT
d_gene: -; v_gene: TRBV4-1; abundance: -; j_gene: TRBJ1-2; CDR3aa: CASSQDPARGYTF; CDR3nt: TGCGCCAGCAGCCAAGATCCCGCCCGTGGCTACACCTTC
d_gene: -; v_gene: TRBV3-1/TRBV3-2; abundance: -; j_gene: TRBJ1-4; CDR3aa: CASSPGRGHMGHPSDEKLFF; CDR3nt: TGTGCCAGCAGCCCGGGTAGAGGTCACATGGGACATCCTTCTGATGAAAAACTGTTTTTT
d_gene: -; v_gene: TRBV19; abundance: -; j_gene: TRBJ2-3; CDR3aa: CASRRQATDTQYF; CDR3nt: TGTGCCAGTAGGAGGCAGGCCACAGATACGCAGTATTTT
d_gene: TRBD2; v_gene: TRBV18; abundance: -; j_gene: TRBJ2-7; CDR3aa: CASSTRTSGGRPVEQYF; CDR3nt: TGTGCCAGCTCGACACGGACTAGCGGGGGCCGCCCGGTGGAGCAGTACTTC
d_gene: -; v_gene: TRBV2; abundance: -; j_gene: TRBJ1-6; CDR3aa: CASRARVSGSPLHF; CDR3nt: TGTGCCAGCAGGGCAAGGGTGTCAGGTTCACCCCTCCACTTT
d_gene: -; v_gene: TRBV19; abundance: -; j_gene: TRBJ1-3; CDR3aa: CASSIEAGRNTIYF; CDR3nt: TGTGCCAGTAGTATAGAGGCAGGACGGAACACCATATATTTT
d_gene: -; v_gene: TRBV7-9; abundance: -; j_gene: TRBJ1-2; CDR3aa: CASSLGLAGSDGYTF; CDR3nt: TGTGCCAGCAGCTTAGGGTTGGCGGGTTCCGATGGCTACACCTTC
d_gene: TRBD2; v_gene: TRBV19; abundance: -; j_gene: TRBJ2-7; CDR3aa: CASSIYSGGNYEQYF; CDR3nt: TGTGCCAGTAGTATTTATAGCGGGGGTAACTACGAGCAGTACTTC
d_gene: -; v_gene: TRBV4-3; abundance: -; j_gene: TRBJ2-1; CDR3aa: CASSQEVAFGHNEQFF; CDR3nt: TGCGCCAGCAGCCAAGAGGTGGCATTTGGACACAATGAGCAGTTCTTC
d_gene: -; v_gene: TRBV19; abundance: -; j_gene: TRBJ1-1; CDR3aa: CASRAGVGTEAFF; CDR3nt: TGTGCCAGTAGGGCAGGGGTCGGCACTGAAGCTTTCTTT
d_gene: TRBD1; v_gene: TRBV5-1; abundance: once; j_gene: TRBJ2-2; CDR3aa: CASSHRTGNTNTGELFF; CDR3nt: TGCGCCAGCAGCCACAGGACAGGGAATACGAACACCGGGGAGCTGTTTTTT
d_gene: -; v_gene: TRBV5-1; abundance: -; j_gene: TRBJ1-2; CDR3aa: CASSLGAGTLSGYTF; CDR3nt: TGCGCCAGCAGCTTGGGCGCAGGGACCCTAAGTGGCTACACCTTC
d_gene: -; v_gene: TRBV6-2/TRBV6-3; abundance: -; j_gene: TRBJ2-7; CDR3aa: CASSYSGLLYEQYF; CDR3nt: TGTGCCAGCAGTTACTCGGGACTCCTCTACGAGCAGTACTTC
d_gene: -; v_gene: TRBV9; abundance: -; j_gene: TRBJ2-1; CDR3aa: CASSVVGEPSSYNEQFF; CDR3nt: TGTGCCAGCAGCGTAGTGGGGGAGCCGAGCTCCTACAATGAGCAGTTCTTC
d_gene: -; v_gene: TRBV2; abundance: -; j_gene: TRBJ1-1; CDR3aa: CASDDLETEAFF; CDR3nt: TGTGCCAGCGATGACCTTGAGACTGAAGCTTTCTTT
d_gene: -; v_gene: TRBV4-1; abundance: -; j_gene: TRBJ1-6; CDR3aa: CASSQGRGPYNSPLHF; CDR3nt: TGCGCCAGCAGCCAAGGGCGAGGGCCGTATAATTCACCCCTCCACTTT
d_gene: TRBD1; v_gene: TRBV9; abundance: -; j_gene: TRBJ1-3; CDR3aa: CASSRTGGANTIYF; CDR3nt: TGTGCCAGCAGTCGGACAGGGGGAGCAAACACCATATATTTT
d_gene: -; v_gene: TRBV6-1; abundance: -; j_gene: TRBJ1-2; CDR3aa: CASSEPGLLNYGYTF; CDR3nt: TGTGCCAGCAGTGAGCCGGGTCTACTAAACTATGGCTACACCTTC
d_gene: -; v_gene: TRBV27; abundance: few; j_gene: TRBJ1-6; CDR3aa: CASSGQFNSPLHF; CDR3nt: TGTGCCAGCAGCGGACAGTTTAATTCACCCCTCCACTTT
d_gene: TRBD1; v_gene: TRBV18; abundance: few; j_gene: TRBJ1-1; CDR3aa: CASSPRGLTEAFF; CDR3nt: TGTGCCAGCTCACCCAGGGGGCTTACTGAAGCTTTCTTT
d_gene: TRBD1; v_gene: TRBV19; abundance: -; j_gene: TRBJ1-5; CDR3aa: CASSISQGANQPQHF; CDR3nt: TGTGCCAGTAGTATCTCACAGGGGGCTAATCAGCCCCAGCATTTT
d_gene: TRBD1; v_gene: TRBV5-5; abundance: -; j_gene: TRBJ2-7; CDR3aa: CASSLGTGGYEQYF; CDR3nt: TGTGCCAGCAGCTTGGGGACAGGGGGCTACGAGCAGTACTTC
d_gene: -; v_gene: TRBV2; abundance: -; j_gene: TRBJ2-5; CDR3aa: CASRRQAETQYF; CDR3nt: TGTGCCAGCAGACGACAGGCGGAGACCCAGTACTTC
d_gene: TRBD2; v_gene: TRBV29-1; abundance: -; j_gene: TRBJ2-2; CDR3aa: CSVEKGRDGELFF; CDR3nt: TGCAGCGTTGAAAAAGGGAGGGACGGGGAGCTGTTTTTT
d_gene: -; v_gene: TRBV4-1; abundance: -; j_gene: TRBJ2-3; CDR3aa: CASSQVGGSTTDTQYF; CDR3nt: TGCGCCAGCAGCCAAGTGGGAGGCTCTACTACAGATACGCAGTATTTT
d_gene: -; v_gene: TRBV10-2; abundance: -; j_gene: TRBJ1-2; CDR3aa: CASSESRFYGYTF; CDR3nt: TGCGCCAGCAGTGAGTCTAGGTTCTATGGCTACACCTTC
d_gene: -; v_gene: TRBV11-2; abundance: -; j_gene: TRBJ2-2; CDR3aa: CASSTGRLNTGELFF; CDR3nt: TGTGCCAGCAGCACAGGACGGCTAAACACCGGGGAGCTGTTTTTT
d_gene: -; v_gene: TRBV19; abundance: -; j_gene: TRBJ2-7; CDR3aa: CASSIGRGYSYEQYF; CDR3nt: TGTGCCAGTAGTATTGGGCGGGGTTACTCCTACGAGCAGTACTTC
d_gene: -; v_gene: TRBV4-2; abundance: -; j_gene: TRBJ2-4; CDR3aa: CASSQDLLAKNIQYF; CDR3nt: TGTGCCAGCAGCCAAGATCTATTAGCCAAAAACATTCAGTACTTC
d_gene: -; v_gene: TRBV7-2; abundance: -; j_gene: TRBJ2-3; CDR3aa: CASIEGGATDTQYF; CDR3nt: TGTGCCAGCATCGAGGGGGGGGCTACAGATACGCAGTATTTT
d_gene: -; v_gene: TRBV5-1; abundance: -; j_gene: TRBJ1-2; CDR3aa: CASSPDSRGYTF; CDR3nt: TGCGCCAGCAGCCCTGACAGCCGTGGCTACACCTTC
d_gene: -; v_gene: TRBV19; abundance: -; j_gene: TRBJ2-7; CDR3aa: CASSQGLYEQYF; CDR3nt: TGTGCCAGTAGTCAGGGACTCTACGAGCAGTACTTC
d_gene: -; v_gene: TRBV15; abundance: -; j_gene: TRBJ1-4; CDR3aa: CATSRVPIYIGAGNEKLFF; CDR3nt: TGTGCCACCAGCAGAGTACCGATCTATATCGGGGCTGGTAATGAAAAACTGTTTTTT
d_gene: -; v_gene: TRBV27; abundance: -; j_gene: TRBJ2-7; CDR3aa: CASRIRGGNPFYEQYF; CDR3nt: TGTGCCAGCAGGATTAGGGGGGGAAACCCGTTCTACGAGCAGTACTTC
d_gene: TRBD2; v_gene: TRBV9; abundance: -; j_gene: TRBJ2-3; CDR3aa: CASSEGGGGTDTQYF; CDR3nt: TGTGCCAGCAGCGAGGGTGGGGGGGGCACAGATACGCAGTATTTT
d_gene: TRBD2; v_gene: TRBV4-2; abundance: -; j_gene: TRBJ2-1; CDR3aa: CASSHPLAGGLGGEQFF; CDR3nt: TGTGCCAGCAGCCATCCCCTAGCGGGGGGACTCGGTGGTGAGCAGTTCTTC
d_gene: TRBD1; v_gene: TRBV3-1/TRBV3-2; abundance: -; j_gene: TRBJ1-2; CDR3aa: CASSQGTGGNYGYTF; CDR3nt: TGTGCCAGCAGCCAAGGGACAGGGGGGAACTATGGCTACACCTTC
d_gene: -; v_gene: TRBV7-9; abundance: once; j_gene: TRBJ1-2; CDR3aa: CASSQDSVGYTF; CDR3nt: TGTGCCAGCAGCCAGGACAGTGTCGGCTACACCTTC
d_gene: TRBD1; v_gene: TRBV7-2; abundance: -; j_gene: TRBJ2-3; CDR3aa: CASSFGTGDVTTQYF; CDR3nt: TGTGCCAGCAGCTTCGGGACAGGGGACGTCACTACGCAGTATTTT